Shown below are 5 T cell receptor beta chains from a single sample sequenced in a study of vaccination and CD4 T cells after COVID-19 (dated 2022 in TCRdb). The library was generated by PCR. The run used an Illumina iSeq 100. TCR sequencing of DNA from cultured CD4+ T cells used the Oncomine TCR Beta short-read assay at the Johns Hopkins FTIC core. TCRdb ran its own pipeline on the public reads, namely fastp trimming at Q25 and MiXCR clone calling, and kept in-frame beta chains. One record per CDR3 amino acid sequence lists the most common genes and DNA. The sample table contains 9,600 or so distinct CDR3 sequences; only one count was recorded for under 60% of them. The ten largest clones add up to about a sixth of the sample. These TCRs' antigens remain unknown. What this sample's treatment or condition label stands for: roughly ten-day PBMC culture with coronavirus spike peptide pools or control peptides (ViraFEST assay). CD4+ T cells from unexposed donors were collected before the COVID-19 pandemic (2011-2018).

Sample: CD4+ T cells from blood, cultured in vitro. The receptors here all came from a human donor in good health.

The chain links TRBV19 to TRBJ1-1; D call uncertain. The CDR3 spans 12 residues. Germline V lookup: CDR1 LNHDA, CDR2 SQIVND (reference sequence). Trimming removed 5 bases at V and 11 bases at J, with 15 bases between. In DNA, the CDR3 is TGTGCCAGTAGTTTCCTGCAAGAGTCTGCTTTCTTT. The encoded protein is CASSFLQESAFF.

The sample holds a few counts of this clonotype. The V call is TRBV10-2, the J call TRBJ1-5, with D unclear. V lost 7 bases, J lost 4 bases, and 8 bases lay in between. CDR1 and CDR2 from the germline V gene are WSHSY and SAAADI. The CDR3 consists of 12 residues. The CDR3: CASMGANQPQHF. CDR3 bases: TGCGCCAGCATGGGAGCAAATCAGCCCCAGCATTTT.

There are a few counts of this clonotype. One end of the junction does not line up with germline, which may come from a read error. The genes are TRBV19 and TRBJ1-2; D remains unclear. The CDR3 runs to 9 residues. Germline assignment: CDR1 LNHDA and CDR2 SQIVND (reference sequence). The CDR3: CASGVGRDF. In DNA form, the CDR3 reads TGTGCCAGCGGGGTTGGACGGGACTTC.

This clonotype was seen a handful of times. The CDR3 sequence: CASSLAQGPNEKLFF. The CDR3 coding sequence is TGTGCCAGCAGCTTAGCCCAGGGGCCGAATGAAAAACTGTTTTTT. This chain uses TRBV7-9 with TRBJ1-4; TRBD1 is a possible D gene (6 bases). V lost 0 bases and J lost 5, with 10 bases in between. CDR3 length: 15 residues. Germline CDR1 SEHNR, CDR2 FQNEAQ (reference sequence).

There are a few counts of this clonotype. The genes are TRBV15 and TRBJ2-1, with 13 bases identical to TRBD2. The germline V gene has CDR1 LNHNV and CDR2 YYDKDF (reference sequence). This CDR3 region has 17 residues. After removal of 5 bases from V and 12 bases from J, the junction contained 16 bases not matched to a gene. This chain's CDR3 is CATSVRTGTSGVLGQFF. CDR3 in DNA: TGTGCCACCAGCGTCCGGACCGGGACTAGCGGGGTGTTGGGGCAGTTCTTC.